This TCR beta chain was recovered during a study of blood T cell repertoires in COVID-19 (dated by TCRdb to about 2020). Study-wide context: Collaborator samples came from the United States, Italy and Spain and covered acute and convalescent phases of COVID-19. The dataset comprised deeply sampled blood TCRbeta repertoires from subjects exposed to, actively infected with, or recovered from COVID-19. The material from the prospective study consisted of cDNA or gDNA derived from T cells, B-cell-depleted T cells, or PBMCs. The samples were drawn from two sources: the first 160 participants of the ongoing ImmuneRACE study, and 1,000 to 1,500 subjects contributed by 6 global collaborators. Where available, HLA class I and class II types were obtained from metadata supplied by the sample provider rather than from assay-based typing. Sample metadata almost always included a de-identified subject ID, COVID-19 status, age in years and sex. A freely available public database, intended as a resource for researchers studying the immune response to SARS-CoV-2, is where the repertoires were released.

Counted from cysteine to phenylalanine, this CDR3 has 18 amino acids. Only the CDR3 DNA stays, 54 bases, in frame from base 1. V gives up 0 bases and J gives up 0 bases, and the segment between their germline ends measures 15 bases. CDR1 and CDR2 (SGHTS, YDEGEE) derive from the germline V gene. TCRbeta CDR3 regions were amplified from genomic DNA by means of the immunoSEQ Assay, a bias-controlled multiplex PCR. Per the original workflow: Within the assay, amplification of reference gene primers was used to estimate how many nucleated cells each sample contained. Sequence reads were collapsed and filtered to measure the absolute abundance of every unique TCRbeta CDR3 rearrangement. For each sample, productive Simpson clonality was calculated as the square root of Simpson's diversity index over productive rearrangements. In TCRdb, the immuneACCESS table is reduced to in-frame sequences with V and J assigned. These tables do not hold every clone; where another copy was compared, an unresolved V gene accounts for under half, and the others remain unexplained. Clone size and V and J calls were adopted from that table, with D and trimming inferred from the DNA. This sample lists approximately 200,000 clones; 88% were detected once. 1.5% of the sample comes from the top ten.

Whole blood was collected in K2EDTA tubes by collaborating institutions according to the institutions' own protocols. For TCRbeta analysis, collaborators shipped samples as frozen whole blood, isolated PBMCs, or DNA extracted from either of those sample types. What the research found in general, with its limitations: The quantity of clinical and demographic metadata differed by source and by participant and was supplied without curation.

Concerning this clone: Its antigen is not yet known. Qualities for individual bases were not recorded, and no much larger clone is one base off.

What was sequenced was peripheral blood. This clonotype was obtained from a young man with active or convalescent COVID-19. Rearrangement joined TRBV5-8 to TRBJ2-2, and TRBD2 may be the D gene, going by 6 matching bases. The DNA reads as follows: TGTGCCAGCAGCTTGGGCACACTAGCCTTCACGAACACCGGGGAGCTGTTTTTT. This yields the protein CASSLGTLAFTNTGELFF.